The entry below gives a single T cell receptor beta chain sequence along with its context. Its antigen is not yet known. At one end the junction does not follow the germline gene, possibly because of a read error. This entry belongs to a study of tumor and adjacent non-tumor tissue in lung cancer (dated 2018 in TCRdb). General notes on the study: The cohort included some 11 adenocarcinoma, a couple of squamous cell carcinoma and 1 small cell lung cancer patients. TCRbeta CDR3 sequencing was performed on roughly 32 paired specimens, with one tumor sample and one normal lung sample collected per patient. The roughly 15 enrolled patients, of whom around 10 were men and 5 were women, were aged about 30 to 80 years and were diagnosed with TNM stage I to III disease. The study compared bulk TCRbeta repertoires between lung tumor tissue and matched distant non-tumor lung tissue from 15 lung cancer patients. Sequencing produced 100 million to 150 million productive TCRbeta reads in total, an average of about 4 million reads per sample.

Spanning cysteine to phenylalanine, the CDR3 consists of 16 amino acids. Of the read, only the CDR3 DNA is kept; its 48 bases are in frame from base 1. The germline V gene yields SGHDT for CDR1 and YYEEEE for CDR2. To prepare the library, multiplex PCR was applied. Sequencer: Illumina HiSeq 2500. TCRbeta libraries were built by three rounds of nested PCR using primers (Table S4), following protocols modified from ARM-PCR. Before sequencing, PCR products in the 200-500 bp range were cut out of the gel and cleaned up using the QIAquick gel extraction kit. The published analysis was carried out like this. Trimmomatic was used to clean the reads, FLASH was used to merge the reads into complete CDR3 sequences, and MiTCR was used to assign the reads to V(D)J germline segments. VDJtools was used to compute clonal diversity as the inverse Simpson's index. In-frame sequences lacking a premature stop codon were counted as productive reads. TCRdb reworked the public reads: Q25 trimming with fastp, MiXCR clone assembly, productive beta chains retained. Duplicate CDR3 protein sequences are folded into a single record with the most common DNA and genes. TCRdb, rather than the study authors, made the V and J calls. For this sample the table gives 60,000 to 85,000 distinct CDR3 sequences, of which less than 85% were detected only once. The ten largest clones capture approximately 40% of the sample.

Here is what the overall study found, with its caveats: Peripheral blood was not sequenced, so blood TCRbeta repertoires were not examined in the lung cancer patients of the study. Significantly higher TCR diversity was found in younger patients, and higher tumor TCR diversity was associated with shorter overall and disease-free survival. Only about 14 patients were in the cohort, and the authors stated that larger samples and more detailed clinical data are needed. The top 100 clones made up a significantly larger cumulative share of the repertoire in normal lung than in tumor tissue. Tumor tissue showed significantly higher TCR diversity (inverse Simpson) than normal lung tissue, at 431.37 vs 166.20 (P = 0.0075, Mann-Whitney U test). Neither the sequencing platform nor unique molecular identifiers are mentioned in the methods.

RNA was isolated from bulk unsorted tissue, and RNA quality was assessed with a NanoDrop ND-1000 and an Agilent 2100. Distant non-tumor tissue taken more than 3 cm from the tumor edge was used as the normal lung sample. The donors were newly diagnosed lung cancer patients admitted for thoracic surgery in China from August to November 2014 who had not received prior chemotherapy. Patients with previous radiotherapy or chemotherapy, or with another concurrent cancer, were excluded from the study. Pieces of surgical tissue measuring about 1-2.1 cm3 were kept in RNAlater solution and stored at -80 degrees C until use.

Recombination joined TRBV5-6 with TRBJ2-7; the D gene is tentatively TRBD1 or TRBD2, each matching 5 bases. This TCR came from a man between 65 and 85 years old with non-small cell lung cancer. The specimen sequenced was distant non-tumor lung tissue. The CDR3 has the sequence CVSNSVVRDRTYEQYF. The nucleotides read TGTGTCAGCAACTCCGTTGTCCGGGACCGGACCTACGAGCAGTACTTC. Here the CDR3 is joined to the reference TRBV5-6 and TRBJ2-7 genes, and the full variable domain is: DAGVTQSPTHLIKTRGQQVTLRCSPKSGHDTVSWYQQALGQGPQFIFQYYEEEERQRGNFPDRFSGHQFPNYSSELNVNALLLGDSALYLCVSNSVVRDRTYEQYFGPGTRLTVT.